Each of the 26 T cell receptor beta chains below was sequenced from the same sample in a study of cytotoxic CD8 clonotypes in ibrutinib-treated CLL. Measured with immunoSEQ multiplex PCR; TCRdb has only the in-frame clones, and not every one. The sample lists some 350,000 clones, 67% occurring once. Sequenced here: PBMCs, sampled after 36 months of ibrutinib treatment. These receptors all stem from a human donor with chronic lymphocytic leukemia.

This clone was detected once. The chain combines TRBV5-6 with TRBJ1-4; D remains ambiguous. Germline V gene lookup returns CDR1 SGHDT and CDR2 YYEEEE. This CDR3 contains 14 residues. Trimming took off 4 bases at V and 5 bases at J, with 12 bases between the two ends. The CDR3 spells CASSPRRTNEKLFF. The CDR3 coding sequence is TGTGCCAGCAGCCCGCGAAGGACGAATGAAAAACTGTTTTTT. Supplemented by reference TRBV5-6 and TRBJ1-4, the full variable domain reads DAGVTQSPTHLIKTRGQQVTLRCSPKSGHDTVSWYQQALGQGPQFIFQYYEEEERQRGNFPDRFSGHQFPNYSSELNVNALLLGDSALYLCASSPRRTNEKLFFGSGTQLSVL.

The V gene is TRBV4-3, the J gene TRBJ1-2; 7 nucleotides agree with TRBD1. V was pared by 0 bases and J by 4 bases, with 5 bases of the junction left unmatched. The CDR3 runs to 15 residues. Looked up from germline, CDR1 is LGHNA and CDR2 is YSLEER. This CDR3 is CASSQETDRIYGYTF. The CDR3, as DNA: TGCGCCAGCAGCCAAGAGACGGACAGGATCTATGGCTACACCTTC.

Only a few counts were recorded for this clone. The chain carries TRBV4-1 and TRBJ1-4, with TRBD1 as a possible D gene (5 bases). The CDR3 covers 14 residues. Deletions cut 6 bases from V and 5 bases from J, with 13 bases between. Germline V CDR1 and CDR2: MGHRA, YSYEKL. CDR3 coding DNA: TGCGCCAGCAGGCTAGGGGCGAAGAATGAAAAACTGTTTTTT. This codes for CASRLGAKNEKLFF.

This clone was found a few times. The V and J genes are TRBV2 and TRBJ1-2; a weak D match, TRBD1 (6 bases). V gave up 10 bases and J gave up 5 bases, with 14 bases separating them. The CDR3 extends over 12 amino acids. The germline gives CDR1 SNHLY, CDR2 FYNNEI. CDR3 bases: TGTGCCACGTACGGACAGAAGTATGGCTACACCTTC. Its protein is CATYGQKYGYTF. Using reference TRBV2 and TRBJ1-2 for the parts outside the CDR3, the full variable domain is EPEVTQTPSHQVTQMGQEVILRCVPISNHLYFYWYRQILGQKVEFLVSFYNNEISEKSEIFDDQFSVERPDGSNFTLKIRSTKLEDSAMYFCATYGQKYGYTFGSGTRLTVV.

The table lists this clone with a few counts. Here the CDR3 reads CASSFRGNNQPQHF. CDR3 nucleotide sequence: TGTGCCAGCAGTTTTCGGGGGAACAATCAGCCCCAGCATTTT. The chain joins TRBV28 to TRBJ1-5; possible D gene TRBD1, 5 bases. The V and J ends lost 3 bases and 3 bases respectively, with 9 bases between them. The CDR3 runs 14 residues. The V gene's germline CDR1 is MDHEN and CDR2 SYDVKM.

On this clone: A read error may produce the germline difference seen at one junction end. CDR3 sequence (DNA): TGTGCCAGCAGCTTAGCGTTCGGGAACCCTGAAGCTTTCTTT. The encoded protein is CASSLAFGNPEAFF. V gene TRBV7-2 combines with J gene TRBJ1-1, with D hard to call. Germline-derived CDR1 and CDR2 are SGHTA and FQGNSA. The CDR3 runs 14 residues.

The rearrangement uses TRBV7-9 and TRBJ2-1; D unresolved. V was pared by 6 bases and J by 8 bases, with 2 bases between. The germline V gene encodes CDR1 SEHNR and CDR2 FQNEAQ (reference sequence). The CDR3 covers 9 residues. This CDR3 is CASSYEQFF. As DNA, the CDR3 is TGTGCCAGCAGTTATGAGCAGTTCTTC. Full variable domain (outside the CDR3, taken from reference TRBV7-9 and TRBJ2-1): DTGVSQNPRHKITKRGQNVTFRCDPISEHNRLYWYRQTLGQGPEFLTYFQNEAQLEKSRLLSDRFSAERPKGSFSTLEIQRTEQGDSAMYLCASSYEQFFGPGTRLTVL.

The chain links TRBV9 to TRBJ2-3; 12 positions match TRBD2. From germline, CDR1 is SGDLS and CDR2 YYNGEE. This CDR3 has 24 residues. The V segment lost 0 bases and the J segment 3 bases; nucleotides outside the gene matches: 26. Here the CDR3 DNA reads TGTGCCAGCAGCGTAGACCTTCCACTACTAGCGGGGGGCCGACTCACCTTCCCTACAGATACGCAGTATTTT. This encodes CASSVDLPLLAGGRLTFPTDTQYF.

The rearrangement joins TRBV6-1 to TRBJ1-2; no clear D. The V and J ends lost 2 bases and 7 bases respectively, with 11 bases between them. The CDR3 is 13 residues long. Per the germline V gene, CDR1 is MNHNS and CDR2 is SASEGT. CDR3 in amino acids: CASSERTNSGYTF. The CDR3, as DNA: TGTGCCAGCAGTGAAAGGACTAATAGTGGCTACACCTTC.

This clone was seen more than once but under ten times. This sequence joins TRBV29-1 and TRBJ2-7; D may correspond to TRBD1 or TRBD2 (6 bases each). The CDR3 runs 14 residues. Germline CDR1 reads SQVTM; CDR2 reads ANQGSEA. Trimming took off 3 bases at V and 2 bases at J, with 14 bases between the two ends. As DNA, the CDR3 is TGCAGCGTTGAGGTATGGGGGGCTACCTACGAGCAGTACTTC. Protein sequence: CSVEVWGATYEQYF.

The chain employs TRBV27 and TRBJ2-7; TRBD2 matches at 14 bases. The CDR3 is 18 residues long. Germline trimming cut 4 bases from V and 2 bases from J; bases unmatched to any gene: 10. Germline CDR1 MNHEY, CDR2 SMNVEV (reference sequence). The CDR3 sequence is CASSSQTSGRALTYEQYF. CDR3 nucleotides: TGTGCCAGCAGTTCCCAGACTAGCGGGAGGGCCCTCACCTACGAGCAGTACTTC.

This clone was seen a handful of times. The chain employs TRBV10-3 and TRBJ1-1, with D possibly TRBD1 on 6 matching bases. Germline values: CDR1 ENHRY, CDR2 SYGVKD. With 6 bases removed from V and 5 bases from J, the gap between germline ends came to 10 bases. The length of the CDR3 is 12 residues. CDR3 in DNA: TGTGCCATCAGGAAGGGGGAAACTGAAGCTTTCTTT. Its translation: CAIRKGETEAFF.

CDR3 coding DNA: TGTGCCAGCAGCTTCGACTTAGGCGGGAGGGGCCACAATGAGCAGTTCTTC. Its translation is CASSFDLGGRGHNEQFF. J is TRBJ2-1 and V is TRBV7-9, with 9 positions matching TRBD2. Germline V gene data show CDR1 as SEHNR and CDR2 as FQNEAQ (reference sequence). V shed 3 bases and J 5 bases; nucleotides not matched to a gene: 11. The CDR3 spans 17 residues.

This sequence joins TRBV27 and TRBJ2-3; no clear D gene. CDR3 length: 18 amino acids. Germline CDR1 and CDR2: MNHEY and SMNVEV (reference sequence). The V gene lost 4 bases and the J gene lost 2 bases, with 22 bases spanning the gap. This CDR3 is CASSSPLPVYGDTDTQYF. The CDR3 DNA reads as TGTGCCAGCAGTTCGCCCCTCCCGGTATATGGGGACACAGATACGCAGTATTTT.

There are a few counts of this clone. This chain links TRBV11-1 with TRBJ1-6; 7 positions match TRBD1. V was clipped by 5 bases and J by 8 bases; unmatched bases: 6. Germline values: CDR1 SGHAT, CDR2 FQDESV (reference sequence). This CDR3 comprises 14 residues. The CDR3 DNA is TGTGCCAGCAGCCGCGACAGGGCGTATTCACCCCTCCACTTT. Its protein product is CASSRDRAYSPLHF.

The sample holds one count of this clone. For the CDR3, the DNA is TGTGCCAGCAGCTCCCTGGGGACAGGCAATCAGCCCCAGCATTTT. Translating it yields CASSSLGTGNQPQHF. The chain is built from TRBV28 and TRBJ1-5, with 7 bases matching TRBD1. The ends lost 6 bases at V and 2 bases at J; junction bases unmatched: 7. The CDR3 runs to 15 residues. The germline V gene has CDR1 MDHEN and CDR2 SYDVKM.

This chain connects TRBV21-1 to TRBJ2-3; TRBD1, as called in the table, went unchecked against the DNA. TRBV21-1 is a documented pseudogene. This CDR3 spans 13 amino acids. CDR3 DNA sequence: TGTGCCAGCAGCCTATGGGCAGGAGATACGCAGTATTTT. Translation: CASSLWAGDTQYF.

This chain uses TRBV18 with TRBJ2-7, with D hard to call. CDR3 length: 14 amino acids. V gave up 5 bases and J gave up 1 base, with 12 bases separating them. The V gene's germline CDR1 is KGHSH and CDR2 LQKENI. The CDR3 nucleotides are TGTGCCAGCTCATCCCGGGTTCCGTCCTACGAGCAGTACTTC. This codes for CASSSRVPSYEQYF.

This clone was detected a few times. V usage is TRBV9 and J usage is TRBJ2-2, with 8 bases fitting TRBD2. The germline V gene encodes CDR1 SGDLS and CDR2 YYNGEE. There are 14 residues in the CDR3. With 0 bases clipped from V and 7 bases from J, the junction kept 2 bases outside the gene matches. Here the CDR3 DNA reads TGTGCCAGCAGCGTAGGCCTAGCGGGCGGGGAGCTGTTTTTT. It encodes CASSVGLAGGELFF.

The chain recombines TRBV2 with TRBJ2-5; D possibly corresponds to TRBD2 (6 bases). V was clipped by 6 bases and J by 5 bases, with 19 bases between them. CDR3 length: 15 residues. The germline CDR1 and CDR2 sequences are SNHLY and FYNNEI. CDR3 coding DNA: TGTGCCAGCAGCAGAGGGTTATGGGGGGAGGAGACCCAGTACTTC. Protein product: CASSRGLWGEETQYF. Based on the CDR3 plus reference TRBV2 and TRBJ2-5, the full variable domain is EPEVTQTPSHQVTQMGQEVILRCVPISNHLYFYWYRQILGQKVEFLVSFYNNEISEKSEIFDDQFSVERPDGSNFTLKIRSTKLEDSAMYFCASSRGLWGEETQYFGPGTRLLVL.

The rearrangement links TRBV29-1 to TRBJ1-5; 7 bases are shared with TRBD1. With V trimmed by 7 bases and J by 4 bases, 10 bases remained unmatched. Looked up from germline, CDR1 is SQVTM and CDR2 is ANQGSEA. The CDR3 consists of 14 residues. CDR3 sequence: CSAKTGIGNQPQHF. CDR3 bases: TGCAGCGCCAAGACAGGGATAGGAAATCAGCCCCAGCATTTT.

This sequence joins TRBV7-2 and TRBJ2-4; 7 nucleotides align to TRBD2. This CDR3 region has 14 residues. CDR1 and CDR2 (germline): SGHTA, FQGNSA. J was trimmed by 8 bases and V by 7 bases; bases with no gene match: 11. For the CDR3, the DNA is TGTGCCAGCATGGACCTGGGAGGGCGGGACATTCAGTACTTC. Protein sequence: CASMDLGGRDIQYF. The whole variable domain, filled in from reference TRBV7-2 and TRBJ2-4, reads GAGVSQSPSNKVTEKGKDVELRCDPISGHTALYWYRQSLGQGLEFLIYFQGNSAPDKSGLPSDRFSAERTGGSVSTLTIQRTQQEDSAVYLCASMDLGGRDIQYFGAGTRLSVL.

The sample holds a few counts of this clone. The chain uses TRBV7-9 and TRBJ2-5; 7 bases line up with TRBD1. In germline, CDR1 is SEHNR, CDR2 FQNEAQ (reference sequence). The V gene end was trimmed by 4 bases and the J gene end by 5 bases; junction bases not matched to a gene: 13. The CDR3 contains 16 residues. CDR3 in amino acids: CASSYPGEQGIETQYF. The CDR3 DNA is TGTGCCAGCAGCTACCCAGGCGAACAGGGGATTGAGACCCAGTACTTC.

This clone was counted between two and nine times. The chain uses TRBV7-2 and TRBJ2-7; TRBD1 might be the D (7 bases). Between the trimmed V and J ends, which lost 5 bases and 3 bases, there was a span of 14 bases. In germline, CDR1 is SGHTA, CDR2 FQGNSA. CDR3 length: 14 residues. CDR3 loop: CASSRAGQIYEQYF. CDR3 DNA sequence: TGTGCCAGCAGCCGTGCGGGACAGATCTACGAGCAGTACTTC. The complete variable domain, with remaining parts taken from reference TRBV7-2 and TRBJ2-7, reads GAGVSQSPSNKVTEKGKDVELRCDPISGHTALYWYRQSLGQGLEFLIYFQGNSAPDKSGLPSDRFSAERTGGSVSTLTIQRTQQEDSAVYLCASSRAGQIYEQYFGPGTRLTVT.

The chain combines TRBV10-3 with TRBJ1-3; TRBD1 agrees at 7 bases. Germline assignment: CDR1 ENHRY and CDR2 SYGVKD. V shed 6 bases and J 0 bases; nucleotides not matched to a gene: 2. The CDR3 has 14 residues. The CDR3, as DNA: TGTGCCATCAGGGGACAGATCTCTGGAAACACCATATATTTT. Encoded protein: CAIRGQISGNTIYF.

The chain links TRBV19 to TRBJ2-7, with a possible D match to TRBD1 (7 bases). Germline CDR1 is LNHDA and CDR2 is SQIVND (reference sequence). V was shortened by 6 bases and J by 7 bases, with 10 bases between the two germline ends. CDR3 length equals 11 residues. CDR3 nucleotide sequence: TGTGCCAGTAGACAGGGGAGGGAGCAGTACTTC. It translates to CASRQGREQYF.